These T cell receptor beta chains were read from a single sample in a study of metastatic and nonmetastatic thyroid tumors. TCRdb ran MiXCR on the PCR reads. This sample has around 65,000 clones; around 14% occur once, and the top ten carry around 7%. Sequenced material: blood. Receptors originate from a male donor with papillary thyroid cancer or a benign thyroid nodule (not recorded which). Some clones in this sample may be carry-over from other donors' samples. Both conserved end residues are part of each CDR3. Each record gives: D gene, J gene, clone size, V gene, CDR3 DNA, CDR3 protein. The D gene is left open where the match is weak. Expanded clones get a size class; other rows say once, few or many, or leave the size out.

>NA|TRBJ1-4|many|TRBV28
TGTGCCAGCAGCGCGGGGGAGGTGGATGAAAAACTGTTTTTT
CASSAGEVDEKLFF
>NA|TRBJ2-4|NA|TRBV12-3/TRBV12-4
TGTGCCAGCAGTCTCCTGGAGGGTAACATTCAGTACTTC
CASSLLEGNIQYF
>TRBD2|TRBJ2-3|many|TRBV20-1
TGCAGTGCCACTCTAGCGGGGGCGCACAGGGATACGCAGTATTTT
CSATLAGAHRDTQYF
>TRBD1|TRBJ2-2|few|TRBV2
TGTGCCAGCAAAACCGGGACAGGGTACACAAGGGAGCTGTTTTTT
CASKTGTGYTRELFF
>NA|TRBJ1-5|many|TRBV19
TGTGCCAGTAGTACCCCCCAAAGGGGGGACAATCAGCCCCAGCATTTT
CASSTPQRGDNQPQHF
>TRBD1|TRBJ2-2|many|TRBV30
TGTGCCTGGACAAGGGGACAGGGGACCACCGGGGAGCTGTTTTTT
CAWTRGQGTTGELFF
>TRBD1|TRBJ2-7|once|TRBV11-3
TGTGCCAGCAGCTTAAGGACAGGGGGTAACGAGCAGTACTTC
CASSLRTGGNEQYF
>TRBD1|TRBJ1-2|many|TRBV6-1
TGTGCCAGCGGGACAGCCTATGGCTACACCTTC
CASGTAYGYTF
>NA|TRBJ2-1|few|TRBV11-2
TGTGCCATCAGCTTAGATATCGGCGATGAGCAGTTCTTC
CAISLDIGDEQFF
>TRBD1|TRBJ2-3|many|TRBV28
TGTGCCAGCAGTCCCGGACAGGGAAGGGATACGCAGTATTTT
CASSPGQGRDTQYF
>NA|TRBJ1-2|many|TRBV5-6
TGTGCCAGCAGCTTGGTTGGCCCCGGAGCTTATGGCTACACCTTC
CASSLVGPGAYGYTF
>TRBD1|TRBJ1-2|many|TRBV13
TGTGCCAGCAGATATCTTGGACAGGGTAGTGGCTACACCTTC
CASRYLGQGSGYTF
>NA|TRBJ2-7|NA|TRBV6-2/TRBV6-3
TGTGCCAGCAGCTTCTCGGGGCGGTTTCGCCTCTCCTACGAGCAGTACTTC
CASSFSGRFRLSYEQYF
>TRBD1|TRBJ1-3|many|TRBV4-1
TGCGCCAGCAGCTCCTGGGACAGGGCTGGAAACACCATATATTTT
CASSSWDRAGNTIYF
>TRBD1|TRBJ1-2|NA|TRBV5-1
TGCGCCAGCAGCTTCCCGGGACAGGGGTTAACGAACTATGGCTACACCTTC
CASSFPGQGLTNYGYTF
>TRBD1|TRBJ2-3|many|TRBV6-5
TGTGCCAGCAGTACGGCAATCGGGACAGGGTTGATGAATACGCAGTATTTT
CASSTAIGTGLMNTQYF
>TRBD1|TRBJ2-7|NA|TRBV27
TGTGCCAGCAGTTTAATGGGACAGGGACACTACGAGCAGTACTTC
CASSLMGQGHYEQYF
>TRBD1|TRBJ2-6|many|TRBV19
TGTGCCAGTGGAATTCAGGGGGCATCTGGGGCCAACGTCCTGACTTTC
CASGIQGASGANVLTF
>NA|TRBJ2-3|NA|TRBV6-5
TGTGCCAGCAGTTTGGGGGGCTCGCAGTATTTT
CASSLGGSQYF
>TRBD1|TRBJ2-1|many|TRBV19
TGTGCCAGTCGTCGGACAGGGAGCTCCTACAATGAGCAGTTCTTC
CASRRTGSSYNEQFF
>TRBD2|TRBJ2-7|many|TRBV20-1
TGCACCCCTCGCGCGGCTAGCGGAACCTACGAGCAGTACTTC
CTPRAASGTYEQYF
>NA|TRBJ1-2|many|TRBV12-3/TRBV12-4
TGTGCCAGCAGTTTAGGGGAGCATGGCTACACCTTC
CASSLGEHGYTF
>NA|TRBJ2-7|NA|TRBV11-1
TGTGCCAGCAGCTTAGAGTCCCCTAGCGCCTACACCGGGGAGCAGTACTTC
CASSLESPSAYTGEQYF
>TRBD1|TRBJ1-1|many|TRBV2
TGTGCCAGCAGTGAAGGGCAGGGGGCGGCTGGACTTGAAGCTTTCTTT
CASSEGQGAAGLEAFF
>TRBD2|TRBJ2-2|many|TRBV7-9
TGTGCCAGCAGCCTAGGGACTAGCTCCGGGGAGCTGTTTTTT
CASSLGTSSGELFF
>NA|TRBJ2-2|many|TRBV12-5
TGTGCTAGTGGTTTGATCCTCACCGGGGAGCTGTTTTTT
CASGLILTGELFF
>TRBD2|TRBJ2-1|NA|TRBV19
TGTGCCAGTAGAGAACTAGCGGTCGAAGACAATGAGCAGTTCTTC
CASRELAVEDNEQFF
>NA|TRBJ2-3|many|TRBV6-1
TGTGCCAGCAGAAGAGGGGAACTCGACACAGATACGCAGTATTTT
CASRRGELDTDTQYF
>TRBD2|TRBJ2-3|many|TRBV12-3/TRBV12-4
TGTGCCAGCACCTCAGCGGGAGGGACAGATACGCAGTATTTT
CASTSAGGTDTQYF
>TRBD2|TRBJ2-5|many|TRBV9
TGTGCCAGCAGCGTAGGGATCCGGGGGGAAGAGACCCAGTACTTC
CASSVGIRGEETQYF
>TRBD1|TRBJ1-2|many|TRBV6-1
TGTGCCAGCAGCCGACAGGGGGCTCTCAGTGGCTACACCTTC
CASSRQGALSGYTF
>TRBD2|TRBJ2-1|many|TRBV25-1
TGTGCCAGCAGTGCCGGGAGGGAGTACAATGAGCAGTTCTTC
CASSAGREYNEQFF
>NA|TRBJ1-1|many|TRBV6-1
TGTGCCAGCAGACCCTCACAGGGGAACACTGAAGCTTTCTTT
CASRPSQGNTEAFF
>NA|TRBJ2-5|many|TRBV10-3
TGTGCCATCAGTGTAACTAGCTTAGAGACCCAGTACTTC
CAISVTSLETQYF
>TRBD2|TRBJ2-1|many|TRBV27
TGTGCCAGCAGTTTAATCCCACTGGAGGCTAGCGGGAGGGGTGAGCAGTTCTTC
CASSLIPLEASGRGEQFF
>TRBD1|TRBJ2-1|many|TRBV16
TGTGCCAGCAGTTCCGGACAGGGGGGTATCAATGAGCAGTTCTTC
CASSSGQGGINEQFF
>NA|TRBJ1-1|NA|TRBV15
TGTGCCACCAGCAGAGATTGGTGGGACACTGAAGCTTTCTTT
CATSRDWWDTEAFF
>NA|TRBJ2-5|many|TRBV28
TGTGCCAGCAGTAGCAGGGAAGAGACCCAGTACTTC
CASSSREETQYF
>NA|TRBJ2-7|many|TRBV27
TGTGCCAGCAGTTTTAGTAACGGCTACGAGCAGTACTTC
CASSFSNGYEQYF
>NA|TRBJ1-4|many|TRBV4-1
TGCGCCAGCAGCCAAACACCCAAACATAATGAAAAACTGTTTTTT
CASSQTPKHNEKLFF
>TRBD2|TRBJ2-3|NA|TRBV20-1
TGCAGTGCTATTGGGCGGGAGAGAACAGATACGCAGTATTTT
CSAIGRERTDTQYF
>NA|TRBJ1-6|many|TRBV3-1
TGTGCCAGCAGCCGGGTCGGGGGTAATTCACCCCTCCACTTT
CASSRVGGNSPLHF
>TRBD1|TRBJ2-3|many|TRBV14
TGTGCCAGCAGTCCCCGGGACAGGGCCACAGATACGCAGTATTTT
CASSPRDRATDTQYF
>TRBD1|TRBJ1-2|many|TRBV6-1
TGTGCCAGCAGTGAACCGGGACAGGGGGCTTCCCATGGCTACACCTTC
CASSEPGQGASHGYTF
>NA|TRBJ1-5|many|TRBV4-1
TGCGCCAGCAGCCCGGGCGTTGGTCAGCCCCAGCATTTT
CASSPGVGQPQHF
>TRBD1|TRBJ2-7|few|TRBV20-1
TGCAGTGCCCGACAGGGGTTCTACGAGCAGTACTTC
CSARQGFYEQYF
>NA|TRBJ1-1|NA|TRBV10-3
TGTGCCGTCAGTGGCGGGAGGGGTGTTGCCACTGAAGCTTTCTTT
CAVSGGRGVATEAFF
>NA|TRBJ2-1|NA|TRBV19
TGTGCCAGCAGTTGTACCCTCTCCTGGAATGAGCAGTTCTTC
CASSCTLSWNEQFF
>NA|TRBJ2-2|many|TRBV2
TGTGCCAGCCGACCTGAGGGGGGGGAGCTGTTTTTT
CASRPEGGELFF
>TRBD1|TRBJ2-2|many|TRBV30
TGTGCCTGGAAATCTTGGGACAGGGTCAACGGGGAGCTGTTTTTT
CAWKSWDRVNGELFF
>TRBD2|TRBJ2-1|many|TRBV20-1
TGCAGTGCTAGAGGTCCTAGCGGGGATTACAATGAGCAGTTCTTC
CSARGPSGDYNEQFF